This TCR beta chain stems from a study of shared clonotypes between healthy human individuals. To note about this clone: Its antigen is not known.

It was at deep level that the assay was run. Using immunoSEQ multiplex PCR, the repertoire was profiled, and TCRdb retains in-frame clones only, with some absent. The sample carries around 2,000,000 clones, about 95% recorded once. Study conclusions and caveats: The diversity represented, both genetic and in exposure history, was limited by few donors.

Naivety among CD8 cells was defined by CD45RO negativity and positive CCR7 selection, thereby excluding terminally differentiated effector memory CD45RA+ cells. This CDR3 comprises 17 residues. The V gene's germline CDR1 is MNHNS and CDR2 SASEGT. Trimming pared 4 bases from V and 2 bases from J, leaving 17 bases between. Sequencing was done on a sample of naive CD8+ T cells sorted from blood. The source of this sequence is a man between 18 and 35 years old in good health. The genes are TRBV6-1 and TRBJ2-2; weak D call: TRBD1 (6 bases). In DNA, the CDR3 is TGTGCCAGCAGTGCCGTTCCTCGGACAGATAACACCGGGGAGCTGTTTTTT. Amino acids: CASSAVPRTDNTGELFF.